Below, 22 T cell receptor beta chains from the same sample are listed, as sequenced in a study of T cells in women clearing cervical HPV infection (dated by TCRdb to the late 2010s). Libraries came from the immunoSEQ multiplex PCR assay. Drawn from immuneACCESS, this table holds only the in-frame rearrangements with V and J called that TCRdb kept. Clones are partly lost; checked studies trace under half to an unresolved V gene and leave the rest unexplained. This sample's records show some 40,000 clones. The ten largest clones take up under 8% of the sample. What was sequenced was blood buffy coat. These receptors originate from a woman between 18 and 70 years old with a cervical HPV16 infection that either progressed to CIN3+ or cleared (not recorded which).

Comment on this clone: The missing CDR3 end, 3 residues past where the read stops, is filled in from the germline J gene. V usage is TRBV20-1 and J usage is TRBJ2-3; D not resolved. Germline V gene data show CDR1 as DFQATT and CDR2 as SNEGSKA (reference sequence). The CDR3 runs to 12 residues. CDR3 sequence: CSARVGLVAQYF. Incomplete CDR3 DNA: TGCAGTGCTAGAGTGGGCCTGGTTGCG.

About this clone: The read gets to within 3 residues of the CDR3 end, and the germline J gene fills in the rest. The chain has TRBV7-6 and TRBJ1-4; a weak D match, TRBD1 (5 bases). Trimming took off 3 bases at V and 3 bases at J, with 11 bases between the two ends. Germline CDR1 is SGHVS and CDR2 is FNYEAQ. This CDR3 has 15 residues. CDR3 in amino acids: CASSFREKANEKLFF. The CDR3 DNA, read in part, is TGTGCCAGCAGCTTCAGGGAGAAAGCTAATGAAAAA.

About this clone: The read ends 3 residues before the CDR3 terminus; that terminus is restored from the germline J gene. This chain connects TRBV20-1 to TRBJ2-3; TRBD2 matches at 7 bases. In germline, CDR1 is DFQATT, CDR2 SNEGSKA (reference sequence). Trimming cost V 0 bases and J 2 bases; bases outside gene matches: 14. CDR3 length: 18 amino acids. CDR3 loop: CSARDSTRASGFTDTQYF. Partial CDR3 DNA: TGCAGTGCTAGAGATTCTACGAGGGCTAGCGGATTCACAGATACG.

On this clone: The read falls 3 residues short of the CDR3 end, and the missing part is taken from the germline J gene. V usage is TRBV20-1 and J usage is TRBJ1-3, with 7 bases aligning to TRBD1. The CDR3 runs to 16 residues. V gave up 5 bases and J gave up 0 bases; unmatched junction bases: 10. CDR1 and CDR2 from the germline V gene are DFQATT and SNEGSKA (reference sequence). CDR3 bases read: TGCAGTGCTTGGGACAGCTCCAGCTTCTCTGGAAACACC. The encoded protein is CSAWDSSSFSGNT. The whole CDR3 sequence is CSAWDSSSFSGNTIYF.

About this clone itself: The CDR3 extends 3 residues past the end of the read, so its final part is completed from the germline J gene. The chain employs TRBV7-2 and TRBJ2-2, with D perhaps matching TRBD2 (6 bases). This CDR3 spans 15 amino acids. Trimming shortened V by 4 bases and J by 7 bases, and 16 bases separated the two germline ends. The germline V gene has CDR1 SGHTA and CDR2 FQGNSA. The CDR3: CASSSWAGLGGELFF. The sequenced CDR3 bases are TGTGCCAGCAGCTCCTGGGCGGGGCTCGGCGGGGAG. The full variable domain, its missing parts supplied by reference TRBV7-2 and TRBJ2-2, is GAGVSQSPSNKVTEKGKDVELRCDPISGHTALYWYRQSLGQGLEFLIYFQGNSAPDKSGLPSDRFSAERTGGSVSTLTIQRTQQEDSAVYLCASSSWAGLGGELFFGEGSRLTVL.

Concerning this clone itself: The read terminates 3 residues before the CDR3 end, so the remaining end is supplied by the germline J gene. The chain couples TRBV13 to TRBJ1-1; D is undetermined. The CDR3 is 15 residues long. The germline CDR1 and CDR2 sequences are PRHDT and FYEKMQ (reference sequence). The V end was cut by 0 bases, the J end by 7 bases, with 15 bases between. CDR3 sequence: CASSLGGPESDEAFF. The part of the CDR3 DNA that was read is TGTGCCAGCAGCTTAGGTGGGCCCGAGTCGGATGAA.

With respect to this clone: The read gets to within 3 residues of the CDR3 end, and the germline J gene fills in the rest. The V and J genes are TRBV20-1 and TRBJ1-5; maybe TRBD1 (5 bases). From germline, CDR1 is DFQATT and CDR2 SNEGSKA (reference sequence). The CDR3 has 12 residues. Trimming pared 0 bases from V and 9 bases from J, leaving 9 bases between. CDR3 DNA, as far as it was read: TGCAGTGCTAGAGATGGGGGGGGGCCC. Amino acids: CSARDGGGP. The whole CDR3 sequence reads CSARDGGGPQHF.

As regards this clone: The read finishes 3 residues shy of the CDR3 end, and the germline J gene is used to complete it. The V and J genes are TRBV6-1 and TRBJ2-2; D perhaps matches TRBD2 (6 bases). Germline CDR1 reads MNHNS; CDR2 reads SASEGT. CDR3 size: 15 residues. V dropped 0 bases and J dropped 4 bases, with 9 bases sitting between them. The CDR3 reads CASSEAGGSTGELFF. The sequenced part of the CDR3 DNA is TGTGCCAGCAGTGAAGCGGGGGGTTCCACCGGGGAG.

Concerning this clone itself: The CDR3 end falls 3 residues outside the read, so it is completed with the germline J gene. The rearrangement uses TRBV28 and TRBJ1-5; no reliable D call. This CDR3 comprises 14 residues. Trimming took 2 bases from V and 4 from J, leaving 9 bases between them. Germline V gene sequence: CDR1 MDHEN, CDR2 SYDVKM. The part of the CDR3 DNA that was read is TGTGCCAGCAGTTTACTTATAGGGAATCAGCCC. As protein: CASSLLIGNQP. Given in full, the CDR3 is CASSLLIGNQPQHF.

For this clone: The read finishes 3 residues shy of the CDR3 end, and the germline J gene is used to complete it. The chain combines TRBV2 with TRBJ2-5; D is uncertain. Germline V lookup: CDR1 SNHLY, CDR2 FYNNEI. This CDR3 is built from 14 residues. The V end lost 1 base, the J end lost 7 bases, and 13 bases lay between the germline ends. This CDR3 reads CASSEDSTVLTQYF. CDR3 bases read: TGTGCCAGCAGTGAAGACAGCACCGTCCTGACC.

On this clone: The read ends 3 residues early relative to the CDR3; the germline J gene fills the gap. The rearrangement joins TRBV12-3 or TRBV12-4 to TRBJ1-2; D not resolved. V lost 6 bases to trimming and J lost 7 bases, with 15 bases between them. The CDR3 loop spans 13 amino acids. The CDR3 loop is CASSLSRKSGYTF. The part of the CDR3 DNA that was read is TGTGCCAGCAGCTTATCCAGGAAGAGTGGC.

Turning to this clone: The sequence runs out 3 residues before the end of the CDR3; the remainder is reconstructed from the germline J gene. The chain combines TRBV19 with TRBJ1-2; D is possibly TRBD1 (5 bases). CDR1 is LNHDA and CDR2 is SQIVND in the germline V gene (reference sequence). The length of the CDR3 is 13 residues. The CDR3 bases that were read are TGTGCCAACACGGGACTAGGGGCAGATACC. Its protein is CANTGLGADT. The full CDR3 protein reads CANTGLGADTYTF.

A word on this clone: The DNA ends 3 residues before the CDR3 does, and the rest of the CDR3 is filled in from the germline J gene. V and J are TRBV5-6 and TRBJ1-4; unclear D gene. The length of the CDR3 is 15 residues. The germline V gene has CDR1 SGHDT and CDR2 YYEEEE. The covered CDR3 bases are TGTGCCAGCAGCCAGCGGACCCCATTTAATTCACCA. Its translation: CASSQRTPFNSP. The CDR3 as a whole reads CASSQRTPFNSPLFF.

In regard to this clone: The CDR3 is cut off 3 residues early in the read; its end comes from the germline J gene. The chain recombines TRBV9 with TRBJ2-5, with D possibly TRBD2 on 5 matching bases. V lost 1 base and J lost 1, with 20 bases in between. This CDR3 region has 18 residues. Germline assignment: CDR1 SGDLS and CDR2 YYNGEE. CDR3 sequence reads: CASSVTESAAGLQETQYF. The covered CDR3 bases are TGTGCCAGCAGCGTAACGGAGTCGGCCGCGGGCCTCCAAGAGACC. Full variable domain (remainder filled in from reference TRBV9 and TRBJ2-5): DSGVTQTPKHLITATGQRVTLRCSPRSGDLSVYWYQQSLDQGLQFLIQYYNGEERAKGNILERFSAQQFPDLHSELNLSSLELGDSALYFCASSVTESAAGLQETQYFGPGTRLLVL.

Worth noting for this clone: Coverage ceases 3 residues before the CDR3 finishes, and the germline J gene fills in the end. J is TRBJ2-7 and V is TRBV5-4; maybe TRBD2 (5 bases). Germline CDR1 and CDR2: SGHNT and YYREEE (reference sequence). CDR3 length equals 15 residues. The V end lost 0 bases, the J end lost 3 bases, and 13 bases lay between the germline ends. CDR3: CASSLGLALVYEQYF. Partial CDR3 DNA: TGTGCCAGCAGCTTGGGATTAGCGCTAGTCTACGAG.

As to this clone: Read coverage stops 3 residues before the CDR3 terminus; the germline J gene supplies the remainder. The chain carries TRBV7-6 and TRBJ2-6, with 12 bases aligning to TRBD2. The V gene end was trimmed by 5 bases and the J gene end by 1 base; junction bases not matched to a gene: 6. The CDR3 is made up of 18 amino acids. CDR1 SGHVS and CDR2 FNYEAQ come from the germline V gene. The covered CDR3 bases are TGTGCCAGCAGCGGGCGACTAGCGGGGGTTTCTGGGGCCAACGTC. This codes for CASSGRLAGVSGANV. The full CDR3 protein is CASSGRLAGVSGANVLTF.

CDR3 region: CSARDVDSYNEQFF. The sequenced part of the CDR3 DNA is TGCAGTGCTAGAGATGTGGACAGTTACAATGAG. The chain employs TRBV20-1 and TRBJ2-1; maybe TRBD1 (6 bases). The read falls 3 residues short of the CDR3 end, and the missing part is taken from the germline J gene. V dropped 0 bases and J dropped 4 bases, with 10 bases sitting between them. CDR1 is DFQATT, CDR2 SNEGSKA, per germline (reference sequence). The CDR3 covers 14 residues.

Comment on this clone: The CDR3 goes on 3 residues after the read ends, and that part is filled in from the germline J gene. The chain links TRBV6-4 to TRBJ2-2, with D possibly matching TRBD1 (5 bases). V lost 5 bases and J 3 bases, leaving 10 bases between the germline ends. CDR1 and CDR2 (germline): MRHNA, SNTAGT. The CDR3 contains 14 residues. The sequenced CDR3 bases are TGTGCCAGCAGTTTCAGGGTCGACACCGGGGAG. It codes for CASSFRVDTGE. The CDR3 in its entirety is CASSFRVDTGELFF.

As regards this clone: Read sequence stops 3 residues before the CDR3 end, and the germline J gene provides the missing end. V and J are TRBV7-9 and TRBJ2-3; a possible D gene is TRBD1 (6 bases). V was pared by 2 bases and J by 1 base, with 10 bases between. The CDR3 covers 15 residues. The germline V gene encodes CDR1 SEHNR and CDR2 FQNEAQ (reference sequence). This CDR3 is CASSLTGLGTDTQYF. CDR3 DNA, as far as it was read: TGTGCCAGCAGCTTAACAGGGCTGGGCACAGATACG.

Worth noting for this clone: The read ends 3 residues shy of where the CDR3 ends; the end is completed using the germline J gene. The chain uses TRBV5-4 and TRBJ1-5, with 9 bases that match TRBD1. This CDR3 has 15 residues. CDR1 is SGHNT and CDR2 is YYREEE in the germline V gene (reference sequence). Germline trimming cut 2 bases from V and 0 bases from J; bases unmatched to any gene: 0. This chain's CDR3 is CASSLQGASNQPQHF. The CDR3 DNA, read in part, is TGTGCCAGCAGCTTACAGGGGGCTAGCAATCAGCCC.

As for this clone: The read stops 3 residues short of the end of the CDR3; the missing end is completed from the germline J gene. V is TRBV6-4 and J is TRBJ1-6; 7 nucleotides line up with TRBD1. The CDR3 length is 14 residues. The junction had 10 bases not matched to a gene; V was cut back by 8 bases and J by 9 bases. Looked up from germline, CDR1 is MRHNA and CDR2 is SNTAGT. The CDR3 is CASVGTAVFSPLHF. CDR3 bases read: TGTGCCAGCGTCGGGACAGCCGTTTTTTCACCC.

Points on this clone: Sequencing ends 3 residues short of the CDR3 end; the germline J gene provides the rest. The chain couples TRBV7-3 to TRBJ2-3; 11 nucleotides match TRBD2. The V gene's germline CDR1 is SGHTA and CDR2 FQGTGA. This CDR3 spans 14 amino acids. The CDR3 is CASSYSGRDETQYF. The covered CDR3 bases are TGTGCCAGCAGCTATAGCGGGAGGGACGAGACG.